This T cell receptor (beta chain) was captured in a study of T-cell reconstitution after alpha-beta-depleted transplantation in children. Study results and limitations: Alpha-beta T cells present about two months after transplant were reported to originate from several hundred expanded graft clones. Surviving recipient T cells and thymic progenitors accounted for the high day-60 TCRbeta diversity observed in some patients. T-cell counts and diversity at one year post-transplant came mainly from newly produced T cells.

The CDR3 is 14 residues long. Germline V gene sequence: CDR1 SGHVS, CDR2 FQNEAQ. Trimming pared 5 bases from V and 9 bases from J, leaving 17 bases between. A library of TCRbeta sequences, prepared with unique molecular identifiers, was generated. Via MiXCR, TCRdb re-called the PCR reads, giving one row per CDR3 protein. Counted here are around 130,000 distinct CDR3 sequences, around 9.8% occurring once; the ten biggest clones make up 24%. Points on this clonotype: What it recognizes is unknown.

This chain links TRBV7-8 with TRBJ2-1; D gene ambiguous. The sequenced sample was PBMCs, mostly from graft donor cells, obtained 180 days after TCRalphabeta/CD19-depleted stem cell transplant. This TCR was sampled from a girl under three years old who had a stem cell transplant for combined immunodeficiency, so the T cells may come from the graft donor. For the CDR3, the DNA is TGTGCCAGCAGCCAAGATTACGTTAAGAGTGAGCAGTTCTTC. Translating gives CASSQDYVKSEQFF.